Sequencing of this TCR beta chain was carried out in a study of cytomegalovirus exposure and HLA in healthy donors. General study results and limits: For cytomegalovirus status, the classifier reportedly gave diagnoses with high specificity and sensitivity.

This clone was picked up a small number of times. The antigen is undetermined. Data came from immunoSEQ multiplex PCR; TCRdb stores just in-frame clones and leaves some out. This table holds approximately 88,000 clones, 84% found once. Germline V gives CDR1 SNHLY, CDR2 FYNNEI. Trimming took 8 bases from V and 0 from J, leaving 13 bases between them. The CDR3 spans 15 residues. The specimen sequenced was PBMCs. This chain connects TRBV2 to TRBJ1-4; D perhaps matches TRBD1 (6 bases). The receptor was isolated from a young woman in good health and CMV-seropositive. The CDR3 DNA follows: TGTGCCAGCTACAGGGACGGAGCAACTAATGAAAAACTGTTTTTT. It codes for CASYRDGATNEKLFF.